This record concerns one TCR beta chain sequence. Its specificity is not known. This sample is part of a study of T cell responses to AZD1222 COVID-19 vaccine. Whole-study results and caveats: Epitopes outside B.1.351 and B.1.1.7 mutated regions reportedly drew nearly half of spike TCRs. Donors were chiefly white British, with a greater number of females, and clonal diversity was perhaps underestimated.

Germline assignment: CDR1 SGHTA and CDR2 FQGNSA. This CDR3 is 13 amino acids long. With 0 bases removed from V and 5 bases from J, the gap between germline ends came to 7 bases. TCRdb's table, derived via immunoSEQ multiplex PCR, lists solely in-frame clones and lacks some. Of 100,000 to 120,000 clones in the sample, roughly four fifths were seen once. The TCR sequence derives from an adult in good health. The chain links TRBV7-2 to TRBJ1-2; D is uncertain. The source was peripheral blood, collected on day 0 of AZD1222 vaccination. The CDR3 nucleotides read TGTGCCAGCAGCTTAGCCATATTATATGGCTACACCTTC. This sequence encodes CASSLAILYGYTF.